This T cell receptor beta chain was profiled in a study of blood T cells in healthy people across ages. A second PCR of 7 to 11 cycles used a sample-barcoded 5' primer and a J-beta primer mix. Each cDNA was tagged by a template-switch adaptor containing 12 random nucleotides. TCRdb ran MiXCR on the 5' RACE reads and lists one entry per CDR3 protein. The sample lists 1,100,000 or so distinct CDR3 sequences; 35% to 50% were seen once. Details on this clonotype: Its specificity is not known.

Study observations and caveats: Older age went with lower TCR beta diversity per million T cells, in a roughly linear way. Both higher diversity and more naive CD4+ cells marked long-lived donors when set against aged donors.

The CDR3 has 15 residues. V lost 5 bases to trimming and J lost 0 bases, with 12 bases between them. The V gene's germline CDR1 is ENHRY and CDR2 SYGVKD. Every participating donor contributed approximately 9.5 milliliters of peripheral blood through a draw. The sequenced material came from blood. The TCR sequence derives from a woman aged 55-70 years in good health. The chain couples TRBV10-3 to TRBJ2-3; the D call may be TRBD1 or TRBD2 (5 bases each). CDR3: CAISTSRGSTDTQYF. The CDR3 coding sequence is TGTGCCATCAGTACTTCGAGGGGAAGCACAGATACGCAGTATTTT.